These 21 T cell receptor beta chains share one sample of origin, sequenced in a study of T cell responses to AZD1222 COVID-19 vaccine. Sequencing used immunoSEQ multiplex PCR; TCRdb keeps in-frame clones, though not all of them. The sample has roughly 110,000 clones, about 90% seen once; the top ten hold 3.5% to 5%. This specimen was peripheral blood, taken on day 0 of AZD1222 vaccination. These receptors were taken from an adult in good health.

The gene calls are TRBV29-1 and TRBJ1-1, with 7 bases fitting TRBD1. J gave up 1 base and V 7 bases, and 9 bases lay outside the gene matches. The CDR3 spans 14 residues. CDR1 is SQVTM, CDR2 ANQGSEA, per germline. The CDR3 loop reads CSATPAGGNTEAFF. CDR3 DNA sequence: TGCAGCGCCACCCCCGCAGGGGGGAACACTGAAGCTTTCTTT.

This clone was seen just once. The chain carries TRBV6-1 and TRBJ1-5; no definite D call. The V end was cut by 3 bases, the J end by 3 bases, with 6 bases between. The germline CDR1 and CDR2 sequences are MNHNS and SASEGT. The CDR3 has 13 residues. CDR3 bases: TGTGCCAGCAGTGACAGGTTCAATCAGCCCCAGCATTTT. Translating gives CASSDRFNQPQHF.

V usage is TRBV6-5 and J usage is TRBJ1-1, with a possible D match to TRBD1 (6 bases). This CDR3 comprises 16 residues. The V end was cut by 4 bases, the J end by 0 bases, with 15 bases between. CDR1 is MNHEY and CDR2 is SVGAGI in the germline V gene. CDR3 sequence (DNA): TGTGCCAGCAGTTCCCTTATTACAGGGATGAACACTGAAGCTTTCTTT. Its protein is CASSSLITGMNTEAFF.

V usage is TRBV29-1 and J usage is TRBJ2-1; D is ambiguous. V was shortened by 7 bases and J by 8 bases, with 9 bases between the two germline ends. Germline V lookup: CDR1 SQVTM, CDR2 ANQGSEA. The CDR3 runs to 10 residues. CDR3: CSGERDEQFF. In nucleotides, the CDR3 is TGCAGCGGCGAAAGGGATGAGCAGTTCTTC.

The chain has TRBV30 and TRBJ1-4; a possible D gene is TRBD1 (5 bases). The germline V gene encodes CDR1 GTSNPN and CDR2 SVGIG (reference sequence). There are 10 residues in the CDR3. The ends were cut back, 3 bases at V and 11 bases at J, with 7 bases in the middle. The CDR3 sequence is CAWRRGKLFF. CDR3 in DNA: TGTGCCTGGAGAAGGGGCAAACTGTTTTTT.

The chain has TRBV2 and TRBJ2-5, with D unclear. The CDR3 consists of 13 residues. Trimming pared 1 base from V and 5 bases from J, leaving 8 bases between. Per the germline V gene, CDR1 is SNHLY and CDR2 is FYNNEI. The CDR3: CASSEGPAETQYF. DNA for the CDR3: TGTGCCAGCAGTGAAGGTCCGGCCGAGACCCAGTACTTC.

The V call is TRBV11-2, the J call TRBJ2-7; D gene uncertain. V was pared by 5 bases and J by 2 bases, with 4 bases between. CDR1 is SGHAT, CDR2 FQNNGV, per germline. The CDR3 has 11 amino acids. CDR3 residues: CASSQAYEQYF. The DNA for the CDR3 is TGTGCCAGCAGCCAAGCCTACGAGCAGTACTTC.

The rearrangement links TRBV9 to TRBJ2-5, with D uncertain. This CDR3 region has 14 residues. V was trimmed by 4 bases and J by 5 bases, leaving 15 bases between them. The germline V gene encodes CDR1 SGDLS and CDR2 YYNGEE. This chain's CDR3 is CASSPLSESETQYF. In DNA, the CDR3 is TGTGCCAGCAGCCCCTTATCTGAATCCGAGACCCAGTACTTC.

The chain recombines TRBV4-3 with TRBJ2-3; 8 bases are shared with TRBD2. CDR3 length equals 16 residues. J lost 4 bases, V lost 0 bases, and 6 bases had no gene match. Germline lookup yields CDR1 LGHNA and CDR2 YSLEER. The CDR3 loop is CASSQDSGGRADTQYF. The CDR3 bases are TGCGCCAGCAGCCAAGACTCGGGGGGGCGGGCAGATACGCAGTATTTT.

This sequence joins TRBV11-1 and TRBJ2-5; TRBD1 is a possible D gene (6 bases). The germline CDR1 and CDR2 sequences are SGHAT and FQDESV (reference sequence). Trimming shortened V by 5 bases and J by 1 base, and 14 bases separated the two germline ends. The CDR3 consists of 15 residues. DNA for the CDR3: TGTGCCAGCAGCCGAACCGGACAGTTCCAAGAGACCCAGTACTTC. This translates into CASSRTGQFQETQYF.

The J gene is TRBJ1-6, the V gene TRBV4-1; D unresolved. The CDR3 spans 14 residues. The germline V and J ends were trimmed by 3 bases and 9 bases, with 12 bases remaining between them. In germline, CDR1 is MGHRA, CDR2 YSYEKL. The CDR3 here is CASSQEGVGSPLHF. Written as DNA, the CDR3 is TGCGCCAGCAGCCAGGAGGGAGTTGGTTCACCCCTCCACTTT.

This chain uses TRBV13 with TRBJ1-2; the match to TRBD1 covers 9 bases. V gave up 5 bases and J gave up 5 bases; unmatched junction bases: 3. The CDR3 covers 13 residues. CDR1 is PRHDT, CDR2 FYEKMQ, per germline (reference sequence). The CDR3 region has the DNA TGTGCCAGCAGCCCAGGACAGGGGTATGGCTACACCTTC. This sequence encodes CASSPGQGYGYTF. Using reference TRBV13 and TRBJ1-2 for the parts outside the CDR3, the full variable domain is AAGVIQSPRHLIKEKRETATLKCYPIPRHDTVYWYQQGPGQDPQFLISFYEKMQSDKGSIPDRFSAQQFSDYHSELNMSSLELGDSALYFCASSPGQGYGYTFGSGTRLTVV.

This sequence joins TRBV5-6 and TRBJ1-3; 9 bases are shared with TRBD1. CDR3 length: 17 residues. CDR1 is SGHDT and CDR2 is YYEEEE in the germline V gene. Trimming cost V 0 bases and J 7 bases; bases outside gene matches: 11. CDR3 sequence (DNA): TGTGCCAGCAGCTTGGCGGGACAGGGAGAGGTCTCGAACACCATATATTTT. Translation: CASSLAGQGEVSNTIYF.

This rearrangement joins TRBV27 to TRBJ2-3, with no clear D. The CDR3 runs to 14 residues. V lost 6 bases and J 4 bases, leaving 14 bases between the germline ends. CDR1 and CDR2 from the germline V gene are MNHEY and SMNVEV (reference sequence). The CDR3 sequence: CASSSTSRSDTQYF. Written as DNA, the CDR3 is TGTGCCAGCAGCTCGACTTCTAGGTCAGATACGCAGTATTTT.

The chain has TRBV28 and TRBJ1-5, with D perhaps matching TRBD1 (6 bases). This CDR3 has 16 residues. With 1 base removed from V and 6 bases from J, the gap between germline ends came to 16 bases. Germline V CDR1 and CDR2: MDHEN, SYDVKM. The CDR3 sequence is CASSLLIGGGAQPQHF. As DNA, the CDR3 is TGTGCCAGCAGTTTATTAATCGGGGGCGGGGCTCAGCCCCAGCATTTT.

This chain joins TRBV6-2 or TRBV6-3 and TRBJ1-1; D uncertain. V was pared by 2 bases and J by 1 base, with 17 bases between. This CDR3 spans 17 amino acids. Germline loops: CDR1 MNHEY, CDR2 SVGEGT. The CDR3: CASSYQFMGARNTEAFF. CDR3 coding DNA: TGTGCCAGCAGTTACCAGTTTATGGGTGCCCGGAACACTGAAGCTTTCTTT.

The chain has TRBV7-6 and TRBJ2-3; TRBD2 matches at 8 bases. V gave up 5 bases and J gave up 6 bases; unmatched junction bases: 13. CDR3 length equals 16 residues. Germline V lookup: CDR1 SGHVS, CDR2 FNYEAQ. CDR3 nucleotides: TGTGCCAGCAGCGTATCAACGGGCGGGGGGCCTGATACGCAGTATTTT. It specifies CASSVSTGGGPDTQYF.

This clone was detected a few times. CDR3 in amino acids: CASSQNAGTQYF. The CDR3, as DNA: TGTGCCAGCAGCCAAAACGCCGGGACCCAGTACTTC. The gene calls are TRBV3-1 (or the pseudogene TRBV3-2) and TRBJ2-5; no reliable D call. Germline CDR1 reads LGHDT; CDR2 reads YNNKEL (reference sequence). Trimming took 2 bases from V and 7 from J, leaving 8 bases between them. The CDR3 is 12 residues long.

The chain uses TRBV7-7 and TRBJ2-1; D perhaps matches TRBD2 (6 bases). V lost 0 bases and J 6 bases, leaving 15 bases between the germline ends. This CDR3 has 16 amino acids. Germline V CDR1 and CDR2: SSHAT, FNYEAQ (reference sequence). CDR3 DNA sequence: TGTGCCAGCAGCTTAGCTGCGGGGCCGATAAGCAATGAGCAGTTCTTC. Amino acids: CASSLAAGPISNEQFF.

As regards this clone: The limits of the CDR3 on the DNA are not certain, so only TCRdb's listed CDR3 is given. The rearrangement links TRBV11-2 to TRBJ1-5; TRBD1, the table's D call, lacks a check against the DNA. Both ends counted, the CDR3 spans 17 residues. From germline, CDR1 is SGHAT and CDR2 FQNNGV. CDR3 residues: CASSSAGRVGTGSRLHF.

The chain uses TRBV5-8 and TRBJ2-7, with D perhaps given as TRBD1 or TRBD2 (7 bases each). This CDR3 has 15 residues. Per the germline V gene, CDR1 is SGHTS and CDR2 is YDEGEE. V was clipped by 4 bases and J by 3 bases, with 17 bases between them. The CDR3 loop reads CASSPRGGQLYEQYF. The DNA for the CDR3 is TGTGCCAGCAGCCCTAGGGGGGGACAGCTCTACGAGCAGTACTTC.